The next 28 T cell receptor beta chains were all read from a single sample in a study of breast tumors, draining lymph nodes, adjacent tissues. TCRdb recomputed calls from the multiplex PCR reads with MiXCR, one row per CDR3 protein. The data show approximately 150,000 distinct CDR3 sequences, more than 25% seen once. Axillary draining lymph nodes of breast cancer patients supplied the node samples. Sequenced: axillary lymph node tissue. The receptors stem from a female donor with breast cancer. Some clones in this sample may be carry-over from other donors' samples.

This clonotype came up many times. This chain uses TRBV14 with TRBJ2-1, with D hard to call. This CDR3 region has 12 residues. Looked up from germline, CDR1 is SGHDN and CDR2 is FVKESK. V was pared by 1 base and J by 9 bases, with 7 bases between. The CDR3 here is CASSQGFLEQFF. The DNA of the CDR3 is TGTGCCAGCAGCCAAGGGTTCCTTGAGCAGTTCTTC.

This clonotype was detected ten times or more. This chain joins TRBV5-8 and TRBJ1-2; D may be TRBD1 (5 bases). Germline CDR1 SGHTS, CDR2 YDEGEE. Trimming took 4 bases from V and 8 from J, leaving 18 bases between them. This CDR3 has 14 residues. The CDR3 is CASSGFGGTRGYTF. The CDR3 DNA reads TGTGCCAGCAGCGGCTTTGGGGGGACTCGGGGCTACACCTTC. The variable domain in full, completed from reference TRBV5-8 and TRBJ1-2, reads EAGVTQSPTHLIKTRGQQATLRCSPISGHTSVYWYQQALGLGLQFLLWYDEGEERNRGNFPPRFSGRQFPNYSSELNVNALELEDSALYLCASSGFGGTRGYTFGSGTRLTVV.

A note on this clonotype: This could be a read error, since a much larger clone is one nucleotide away. The CDR3 DNA reads TGTGCCAGCAGTCCTTTCGGAGAGACCCAGTACTTC. This encodes CASSPFGETQYF. This sequence joins TRBV6-5 and TRBJ2-5; D remains ambiguous. Trimming pared 5 bases from V and 4 bases from J, leaving 8 bases between. The V gene's germline CDR1 is MNHEY and CDR2 SVGAGI. This CDR3 is built from 12 residues.

The V call is TRBV6-6, the J call TRBJ2-1, with TRBD2 matching over 9 bases. The CDR3 covers 15 residues. The germline CDR1 and CDR2 sequences are MNHNY and SVGAGI (reference sequence). V shed 2 bases and J 5 bases; nucleotides not matched to a gene: 4. CDR3: CASSYGPSGNNEQFF. DNA for the CDR3: TGTGCCAGCAGTTACGGGCCTAGCGGGAACAATGAGCAGTTCTTC.

As to this clonotype: Compared with germline, one end of the junction differs, possibly owing to a read error. V gene TRBV15 combines with J gene TRBJ1-2; maybe TRBD1 (6 bases). CDR3 size: 15 residues. Germline CDR1 reads LNHNV; CDR2 reads YYDKDF (reference sequence). CDR3 in amino acids: CAISRPRGAYYGYTF. The DNA of the CDR3 is TGTGCCATCAGCAGGCCACGGGGGGCTTACTATGGCTACACCTTC.

A single count supports this clonotype. The chain uses TRBV20-1 and TRBJ2-3, with TRBD2 matching 12 bases. Germline V gives CDR1 DFQATT, CDR2 SNEGSKA (reference sequence). Trimming took 5 bases from V and 5 from J; bases not matched to a gene: 8. This CDR3 is 15 amino acids long. The CDR3 protein is CSARLAGALGDTQYF. The CDR3 bases are TGCAGTGCTCGACTAGCGGGAGCCTTGGGAGATACGCAGTATTTT.

This clonotype was found many times. A much larger clonotype is one base distant, so this may be a read error. The conserved closing phenylalanine or tryptophan is absent in this CDR3, likely reflecting a read error. The chain recombines TRBV7-6 with TRBJ2-1; TRBD1 might be the D (6 bases). This CDR3 has 15 amino acids. From germline, CDR1 is SGHVS and CDR2 FNYEAQ. V lost 4 bases to trimming and J lost 9 bases, with 19 bases between them. CDR3 residues: CASSSAVGQPFEQFL. CDR3 nucleotides: TGTGCCAGCAGCTCCGCTGTAGGACAGCCCTTTGAGCAGTTCCTC.

As for this clonotype: This may be a read error: a much more frequent sequence differs by one nucleotide. The CDR3 region is CASRQMVGDSPLHF. The DNA of the CDR3 is TGTGCCAGTAGGCAAATGGTGGGCGATTCACCCCTCCACTTT. The gene calls are TRBV6-1 and TRBJ1-6; unclear D gene. V lost 9 bases and J lost 8, with 17 bases in between. Germline CDR1 and CDR2: MNHNS and SASEGT. CDR3 size: 14 residues.

The V and J genes are TRBV4-3 and TRBJ2-7; 13 positions match TRBD2. This CDR3 is 18 amino acids long. V lost 1 base to trimming and J lost 0 bases; unmatched junction nucleotides: 6. The germline V gene encodes CDR1 LGHNA and CDR2 YSLEER. CDR3 loop: CASSQGLLAGGYSYEQYV. The CDR3 DNA sequence: TGCGCCAGCAGCCAAGGTCTACTAGCGGGAGGGTACTCCTACGAGCAGTACGTC.

This clonotype occurred many times. The chain has TRBV3-1 and TRBJ1-2, with TRBD1 identical over 7 bases. Germline CDR1 and CDR2: LGHDT and YNNKEL (reference sequence). The V segment lost 2 bases and the J segment 7 bases; nucleotides outside the gene matches: 7. The CDR3 spans 14 residues. CDR3 amino acids: CASSQNRQGAGYTF. The CDR3 region has the DNA TGTGCCAGCAGCCAAAACCGACAGGGAGCTGGCTACACCTTC.

Remarks on this clonotype: At one boundary the junction diverges from the germline segment, which might be a read error. The chain couples TRBV15 to TRBJ2-6, with D perhaps TRBD1 or TRBD2 (6 bases each). Germline V gene sequence: CDR1 LNHNV, CDR2 YYDKDF (reference sequence). The CDR3 sequence is 15 residues long. CDR3 region: CATSRGDSGANVLAF. In DNA form, the CDR3 reads TGTGCCACCAGCCGAGGGGACTCAGGGGCCAACGTCCTGGCTTTC. Based on the CDR3 plus reference TRBV15 and TRBJ2-6, the full variable domain is DAMVIQNPRYQVTQFGKPVTLSCSQTLNHNVMYWYQQKSSQAPKLLFHYYDKDFNNEADTPDNFQSRRPNTSFCFLDIRSPGLGDTAMYLCATSRGDSGANVLAFGAGSRLTVL.

This clonotype was seen more than once but under ten times. This rearrangement joins TRBV28 to TRBJ2-1, with D possibly being TRBD1 or TRBD2 (5 bases each). The CDR3 is 13 amino acids. The germline V gene has CDR1 MDHEN and CDR2 SYDVKM. Trimming pared 7 bases from V and 0 bases from J, leaving 7 bases between. DNA of the CDR3: TGTGCCAGCAAGGGGAGCTCCTACAATGAGCAGTTCTTC. This translates into CASKGSSYNEQFF.

Remarks on this clonotype: It may be a read error: a sequence one base away is much more abundant. The chain has TRBV12-5 and TRBJ2-7; a weak D match, TRBD1 (5 bases). Per the germline V gene, CDR1 is LGHNT and CDR2 is FRNRAP. The CDR3 is 18 residues long. Written as DNA, the CDR3 is TGTGCTAGTGGTCCGGCTATATGGGGCAGGAGCTATTCCTACGAGCGGTACTTC. Its protein product is CASGPAIWGRSYSYERYF.

This clonotype has at least ten counts. The CDR3 protein is CASSDWGPSGNTIYF. CDR3 nucleotides: TGTGCCAGCAGCGATTGGGGACCGTCTGGAAACACCATATATTTT. This sequence joins TRBV9 and TRBJ1-3, with D perhaps TRBD1 (5 bases). V was cut by 3 bases and J by 1 base, with 11 bases left in between. Germline V CDR1 and CDR2: SGDLS, YYNGEE. The CDR3 is made up of 15 amino acids.

The rearrangement joins TRBV12-3 or TRBV12-4 to TRBJ2-5, with D perhaps TRBD1 or TRBD2 (5 bases each). Deletions cut 6 bases from V and 5 bases from J, with 19 bases between. There are 15 residues in the CDR3. For the CDR3, the DNA is TGTGCCAGCAGCGTCTGGTCCGGGGCGGCCGAGACCCAGTACTTC. Translated, it gives CASSVWSGAAETQYF.

Regarding this clonotype: This may be a read error, as it is one base from a much larger clone. V usage is TRBV18 and J usage is TRBJ1-2; no definite D call. Germline V gives CDR1 KGHSH, CDR2 LQKENI. The V end was cut by 5 bases, the J end by 14 bases, with 15 bases between. The CDR3 is 11 amino acids. The CDR3 sequence is CASSFESLRTF. The CDR3 DNA reads as TGTGCCAGCTCATTTGAGTCATTAAGGACCTTC.

This clonotype has only a few counts. The rearrangement joins TRBV24-1 to TRBJ1-5; no firm D call. The CDR3 is 15 amino acids. Trimming removed 5 bases from V and 7 bases from J, with 17 bases in between. Germline V gives CDR1 KGHDR, CDR2 SFDVKD. CDR3 region: CATSVMNRPGQPQHF. In DNA, the CDR3 is TGTGCCACCAGTGTAATGAACCGACCCGGACAGCCCCAGCATTTT.

Many counts were recorded for this clonotype. The V and J genes are TRBV4-1 and TRBJ2-1; D unresolved. Germline loops: CDR1 MGHRA, CDR2 YSYEKL. The CDR3 has 12 amino acids. Trimming took off 1 base at V and 8 bases at J, with 6 bases between the two ends. This CDR3 is CASSQASDEQFF. The CDR3 DNA reads TGCGCCAGCAGCCAAGCTTCGGATGAGCAGTTCTTC.

This clonotype has at least ten counts. The chain is built from TRBV15 and TRBJ2-2; D not certain. CDR1 and CDR2 (germline): LNHNV, YYDKDF (reference sequence). V was trimmed by 0 bases and J by 1 base, leaving 12 bases between them. The CDR3 runs 17 residues. The CDR3 DNA follows: TGTGCCACCAGCAGAGATCGCGTCAGGCTGAACACCGGGGAGCTGTTTTTT. Amino acids: CATSRDRVRLNTGELFF.

This clonotype was recorded many times. The rearrangement uses TRBV12-3 or TRBV12-4 and TRBJ2-7; D is ambiguous. V dropped 5 bases and J dropped 0 bases, with 14 bases sitting between them. The CDR3 is 15 residues long. As DNA, the CDR3 is TGTGCCAGCAGTAACGGCCGATCCCTCTCCTACGAGCAGTACTTC. This codes for CASSNGRSLSYEQYF.

Concerning this clonotype: A read error is likely, as this CDR3 ends without the conserved phenylalanine or tryptophan. This chain links TRBV29-1 with TRBJ2-7; 9 bases match TRBD2. From germline, CDR1 is SQVTM and CDR2 ANQGSEA. Losses at the gene ends were 4 bases for V and 2 bases for J; bases not matched to a gene: 6. This CDR3 has 14 amino acids. CDR3 amino acids: CSVAPAGGPYEQYY. CDR3 nucleotides: TGCAGCGTTGCACCAGCGGGGGGACCCTACGAGCAGTACTAC.

There are a few counts of this clonotype. The V call is TRBV28, the J call TRBJ1-5; TRBD1 is a possible D gene (5 bases). CDR3 length: 17 amino acids. Germline V gene sequence: CDR1 MDHEN, CDR2 SYDVKM. Trimming took 3 bases from V and 3 from J, leaving 18 bases between them. The CDR3 reads CASSFRKGLYDNQPQHF. The CDR3, as DNA: TGTGCCAGCAGTTTCCGGAAGGGACTCTACGACAATCAGCCCCAGCATTTT.

The chain carries TRBV6-2 or TRBV6-3 and TRBJ2-1, with 7 bases identical to TRBD2. CDR3 size: 14 residues. CDR1 and CDR2 (germline): MNHEY, SVGEGT. With V trimmed by 4 bases and J by 5 bases, 5 bases remained unmatched. This chain's CDR3 is CASSFSGGDNEQFF. In DNA, the CDR3 is TGTGCCAGCAGTTTTTCGGGGGGAGACAATGAGCAGTTCTTC.

Turning to this clonotype: The germline gene is not matched at one end of the junction; a read error may be the cause. This chain uses TRBV7-7 with TRBJ2-3; a possible D gene is TRBD1 (5 bases). This CDR3 spans 13 amino acids. The V gene's germline CDR1 is SSHAT and CDR2 FNYEAQ (reference sequence). The CDR3 is CASSLGVSDTQYF. As DNA, the CDR3 is TGTGCTAGCAGCTTAGGGGTGTCGGATACGCAGTATTTT.

The CDR3 here is CASSPRPLSPDTQYF. For the CDR3, the DNA is TGTGCCAGCAGCCCCCGACCCTTGTCCCCAGATACGCAGTATTTT. The chain couples TRBV7-9 to TRBJ2-3; no clear D gene. V was pared by 5 bases and J by 4 bases, with 16 bases between. Germline V lookup: CDR1 SEHNR, CDR2 FQNEAQ (reference sequence). This CDR3 has 15 residues.

Remarks on this clonotype: The junction shows a germline mismatch at one end, possibly a read error. This chain uses TRBV7-2 with TRBJ2-7, with D maybe TRBD1 (9 bases). Germline values: CDR1 SGHTA, CDR2 FQGNSA. CDR3 size: 15 residues. CDR3 region: CAGSLAGQGLHEQHF. CDR3 coding DNA: TGTGCCGGCAGCTTAGCGGGACAGGGACTCCACGAGCAGCACTTC.

The V gene is TRBV20-1, the J gene TRBJ2-7; maybe TRBD1 (6 bases). Trimming pared 3 bases from V and 2 bases from J, leaving 17 bases between. Looked up from germline, CDR1 is DFQATT and CDR2 is SNEGSKA (reference sequence). This CDR3 has 15 amino acids. The CDR3 here is CSASRGDRMTYEQYF. For the CDR3, the DNA is TGCAGTGCTAGCCGCGGTGACAGGATGACCTACGAGCAGTACTTC.

This clonotype was recorded at least ten times. The chain joins TRBV18 to TRBJ2-7; 9 bases fit TRBD1. The ends lost 5 bases at V and 3 bases at J; junction bases unmatched: 5. The CDR3 covers 14 residues. Germline values: CDR1 KGHSH, CDR2 LQKENI. Here the CDR3 reads CASSAGTGHYEQYF. The CDR3 DNA reads as TGTGCCAGCTCAGCCGGGACAGGGCACTACGAGCAGTACTTC.